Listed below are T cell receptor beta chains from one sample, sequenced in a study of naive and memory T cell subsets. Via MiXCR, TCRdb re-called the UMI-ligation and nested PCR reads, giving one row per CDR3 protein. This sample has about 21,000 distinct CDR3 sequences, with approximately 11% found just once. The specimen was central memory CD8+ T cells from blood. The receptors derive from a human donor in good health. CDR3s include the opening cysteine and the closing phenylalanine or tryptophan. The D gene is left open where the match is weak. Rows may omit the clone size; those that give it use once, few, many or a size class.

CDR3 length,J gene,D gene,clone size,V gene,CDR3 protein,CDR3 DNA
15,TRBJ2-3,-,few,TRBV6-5,CASSSSVVTTDTQYF,TGTGCCAGCAGTTCCAGCGTCGTAACCACAGATACGCAGTATTTT
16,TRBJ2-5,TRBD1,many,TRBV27,CASSPSSGQVRETQYF,TGTGCCAGCAGTCCCTCCTCGGGACAGGTCCGGGAGACCCAGTACTTC
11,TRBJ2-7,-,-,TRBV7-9,CASTRGYEQYF,TGTGCCAGCACCAGGGGATACGAGCAGTACTTC
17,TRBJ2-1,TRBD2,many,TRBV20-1,CSASGPTSGLAGSEQFF,TGCAGTGCTAGCGGACCGACTTCGGGACTAGCGGGGAGTGAGCAGTTCTTC
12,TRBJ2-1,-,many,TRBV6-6,CASNQGYNEQFF,TGTGCCAGCAATCAGGGGTACAATGAGCAGTTCTTC
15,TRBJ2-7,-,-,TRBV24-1,CATSDGTPGPYEQYF,TGTGCCACCAGTGATGGGACTCCGGGACCTTACGAGCAGTACTTC
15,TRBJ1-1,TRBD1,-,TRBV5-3,CARSHPRQGGTEAFF,TGTGCCAGAAGCCACCCCCGACAGGGAGGAACTGAAGCTTTCTTT
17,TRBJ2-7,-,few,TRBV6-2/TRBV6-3,CASSGPPTLLPPYEQYF,TGTGCCAGCAGTGGACCACCGACTTTGCTTCCCCCTTACGAGCAGTACTTC
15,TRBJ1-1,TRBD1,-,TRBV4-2,CASSQEGTVNTEAFF,TGTGCCAGCAGCCAAGAAGGGACAGTGAACACTGAAGCTTTCTTT
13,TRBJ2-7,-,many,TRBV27,CASSLSRVNEQYF,TGTGCCAGCAGTTTATCGAGGGTCAACGAGCAGTACTTC
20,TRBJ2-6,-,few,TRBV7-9,CASSSVKLPGRVSGANVLTF,TGTGCCAGCAGCTCCGTAAAACTACCGGGACGAGTCTCTGGGGCCAACGTCCTGACTTTC
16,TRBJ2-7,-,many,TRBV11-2,CASSLVLGGATYEQYF,TGTGCCAGCAGCTTAGTTTTGGGTGGCGCTACCTACGAGCAGTACTTC
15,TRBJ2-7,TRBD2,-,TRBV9,CASSLSGTSSYEQYF,TGTGCCAGCAGCCTATCCGGGACTAGCTCCTACGAGCAGTACTTC
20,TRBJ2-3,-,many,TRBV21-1,CASSPRRRTSGAEGTDTQYF,TGTGCCAGCAGCCCACGGCGGAGGACTAGCGGGGCCGAAGGCACAGATACGCAGTATTTT
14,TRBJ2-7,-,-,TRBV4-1,CASSQNLGRDEQYF,TGCGCCAGCAGCCAAAATCTTGGGAGAGACGAGCAGTACTTC
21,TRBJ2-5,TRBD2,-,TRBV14,CASSQSFGGLAGVIRGETQYF,TGTGCCAGCAGCCAATCGTTTGGAGGACTAGCGGGAGTTATTCGCGGGGAGACCCAGTACTTC
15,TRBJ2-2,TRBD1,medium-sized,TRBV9,CASSSGQVSAGELFF,TGTGCCAGCAGCTCAGGACAGGTAAGCGCCGGGGAGCTGTTTTTT